Listed below are T cell receptor beta chains from one sample, sequenced in a study of T cells after yellow fever vaccination. One entry per CDR3 protein, called by TCRdb with MiXCR from the 5' RACE reads. Altogether a few hundred thousand distinct CDR3 sequences are present, 3.5% to 5% being singletons, with the ten largest covering just under 20%. Source: PBMCs, taken 15 days after the yellow fever booster vaccination. Receptors were obtained from a man aged 18 to 35 who received the YFV17D yellow fever vaccine. CDR3s include the opening cysteine and the closing phenylalanine or tryptophan. A D gene is named only where the DNA matches it firmly. Not all rows give a size; the values are once, few, many and, for expanded clones, a class.

D	V	size	J	CDR3	DNA
TRBD2	TRBV9	many	TRBJ2-5	CASSVVGGDETQYF	TGTGCCAGCAGCGTAGTTGGGGGGGACGAGACCCAGTACTTC
-	TRBV20-1	few	TRBJ1-5	CSARATNNQPQHF	TGCAGTGCTAGAGCGACAAACAATCAGCCCCAGCATTTT
-	TRBV6-1	-	TRBJ1-1	CASFEPNPPGDTEAFF	TGTGCCAGCTTCGAGCCGAACCCCCCGGGGGACACTGAAGCTTTCTTT
-	TRBV12-3/TRBV12-4	many	TRBJ1-5	CASSLGRRTDNQPQHF	TGTGCCAGCAGCCTCGGACGGAGGACGGATAATCAGCCCCAGCATTTT
TRBD2	TRBV20-1	-	TRBJ2-5	CSARVASGMETQYF	TGCAGTGCTAGGGTAGCTAGCGGGATGGAGACCCAGTACTTC
-	TRBV4-1	many	TRBJ1-1	CASSPREVTEAFF	TGCGCCAGCAGCCCCCGGGAGGTCACTGAAGCTTTCTTT
TRBD2	TRBV4-3	-	TRBJ2-2	CASSVLAGADTGELFF	TGCGCCAGCAGCGTACTAGCGGGGGCCGACACCGGGGAGCTGTTTTTT
-	TRBV20-1	few	TRBJ2-5	CSATVWPGGETQYF	TGCAGTGCTACAGTATGGCCCGGTGGGGAGACCCAGTACTTC
TRBD1	TRBV5-6	-	TRBJ1-1	CASSLAGGPTEAFF	TGTGCCAGCAGCTTGGCAGGGGGGCCCACTGAAGCTTTCTTT
-	TRBV7-9	many	TRBJ2-7	CASSLVAYEQYF	TGTGCCAGCAGCTTAGTCGCCTACGAGCAGTACTTC
TRBD2	TRBV20-1	many	TRBJ2-1	CSAREGLAGAYNEQFF	TGCAGTGCTAGAGAGGGCCTAGCGGGGGCCTACAATGAGCAGTTCTTC
TRBD1	TRBV6-5	many	TRBJ1-2	CASSYRRTGGGYTF	TGTGCCAGCAGTTACCGGAGGACAGGCGGTGGCTACACCTTC
TRBD2	TRBV20-1	many	TRBJ2-5	CSARETSGVETQYF	TGCAGTGCTAGAGAGACTAGCGGGGTGGAGACCCAGTACTTC
-	TRBV25-1	-	TRBJ2-5	CARGKRLAQETQYF	TGTGCCAGAGGGAAGCGGCTAGCGCAAGAGACCCAGTACTTC
TRBD1	TRBV27	-	TRBJ2-2	CASSLSSGQVVTGELFF	TGTGCCAGCAGTTTATCCTCGGGACAGGTAGTCACCGGGGAGCTGTTTTTT
-	TRBV7-3	-	TRBJ2-1	CASSPTVYNEQFF	TGTGCCAGCAGCCCTACAGTGTACAATGAGCAGTTCTTC
TRBD1	TRBV6-1	few	TRBJ2-7	CASSWGQGAYSGPTGYEQYF	TGTGCCAGCAGCTGGGGACAGGGGGCATATAGCGGCCCTACGGGCTACGAGCAGTACTTC
-	TRBV6-5	few	TRBJ1-4	CASSYRRGTNNEKLFF	TGTGCCAGCAGTTACCGGAGAGGGACCAATAATGAAAAACTGTTTTTT
-	TRBV11-2	many	TRBJ2-3	CASSQTGLSTDTQYF	TGTGCCAGCAGCCAGACCGGGCTGAGCACAGATACGCAGTATTTT
-	TRBV24-1	few	TRBJ2-3	CATGGADALSTDTQYF	TGTGCCACCGGTGGCGCAGATGCCCTAAGCACAGATACGCAGTATTTT
-	TRBV6-1	-	TRBJ1-5	CASSTSGVFDQPQHF	TGTGCCAGCAGCACCTCCGGCGTTTTTGATCAGCCCCAGCATTTT
-	TRBV7-8	few	TRBJ2-3	CASSLGPRAYTDTQYF	TGTGCCAGCAGCTTAGGTCCGCGGGCCTACACAGATACGCAGTATTTT